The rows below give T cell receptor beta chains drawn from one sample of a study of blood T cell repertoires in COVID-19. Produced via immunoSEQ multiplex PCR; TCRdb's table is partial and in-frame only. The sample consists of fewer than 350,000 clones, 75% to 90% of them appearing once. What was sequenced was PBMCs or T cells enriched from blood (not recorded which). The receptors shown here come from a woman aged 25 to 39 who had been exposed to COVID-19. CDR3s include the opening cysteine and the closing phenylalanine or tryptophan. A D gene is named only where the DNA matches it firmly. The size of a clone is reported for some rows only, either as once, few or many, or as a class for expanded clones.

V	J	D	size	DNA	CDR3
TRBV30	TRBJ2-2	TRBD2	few	TGTGCCTGGAGTAGCGGGACGAACACCGGGGAGCTGTTTTTT	CAWSSGTNTGELFF
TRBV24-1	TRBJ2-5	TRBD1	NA	TGTGCCACCAGTGGGAGGACAGGGGGCATTGAAGAGACCCAGTACTTC	CATSGRTGGIEETQYF
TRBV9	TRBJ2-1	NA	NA	TGTGCCAGCAGCGTAGTGCTAGCCTACAATGAGCAGTTCTTC	CASSVVLAYNEQFF
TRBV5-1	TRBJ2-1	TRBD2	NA	TGCGCCAGCAGCTTGGCCCCTAGAGTTAGCGGGAGGGGGGCGTTCTTC	CASSLAPRVSGRGAFF
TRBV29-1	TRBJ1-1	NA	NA	TGCAGCGTTGAAGATCCAGGGGAAGCTTTCTTT	CSVEDPGEAFF
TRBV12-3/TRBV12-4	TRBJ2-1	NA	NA	TGTGCCAGCAGTTTTGGGGGCCACAATGAGCAGTTCTTC	CASSFGGHNEQFF
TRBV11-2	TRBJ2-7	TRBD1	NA	TGTGCCAGCAGACGTGGACAGGGGGTAAACGAGCAGTACTTC	CASRRGQGVNEQYF
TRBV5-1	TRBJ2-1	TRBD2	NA	TGCGCCAGCAGCTTGGTTTTAACGGGGGGATACAATGAGCAGTTCTTC	CASSLVLTGGYNEQFF
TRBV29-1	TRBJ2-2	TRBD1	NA	TGCAGCGTTGTCCCGGGACAGTCGAACACCGGGGAGCTGTTTTTT	CSVVPGQSNTGELFF
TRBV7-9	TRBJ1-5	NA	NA	TGTGCCAGCAGCTCCGAGGGGGGCAATCAGCCCCAGCATTTT	CASSSEGGNQPQHF
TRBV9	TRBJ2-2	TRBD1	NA	TGTGCCAGCAGCGTACTGCAGGGGGCGGGAGGGGAGCTGTTTTTT	CASSVLQGAGGELFF
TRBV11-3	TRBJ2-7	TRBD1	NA	TGTGCCAGCAGCCCAGGGACAGTCTCCTACGAGCAGTACTTC	CASSPGTVSYEQYF
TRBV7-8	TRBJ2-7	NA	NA	TGTGCCAGCAGCTTGACCCTAGCCTCGGACTACGAGCAGTACTTC	CASSLTLASDYEQYF
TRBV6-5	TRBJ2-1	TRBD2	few	TGTGCCAGCAGTAGCGGGGGGGCCAGGAATGAGCAGTTCTTC	CASSSGGARNEQFF
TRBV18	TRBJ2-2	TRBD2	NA	TGTGCCAGCTCACCACCATCTAGCGGGGTAACCGGGGAGCTGTTTTTT	CASSPPSSGVTGELFF
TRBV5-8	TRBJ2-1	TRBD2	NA	TGTGCCAGCTCTAGCGGCGACATAATTTACTCCTACAATGAGCAGTTCTTC	CASSSGDIIYSYNEQFF
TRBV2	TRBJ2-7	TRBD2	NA	TGTGCCAGCAGGGGGGGGAGCTACGAGCAGTACTTC	CASRGGSYEQYF
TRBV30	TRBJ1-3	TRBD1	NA	TGTGCCTGGACCGCAAGGACAGGGGGCGGAAACACCATATATTTT	CAWTARTGGGNTIYF
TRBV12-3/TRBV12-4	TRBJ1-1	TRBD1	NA	TGTGCCAGCACCCGGACAGGGGGCAGGGCTTTCTTT	CASTRTGGRAFF
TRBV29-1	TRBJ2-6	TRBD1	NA	TGCAGCGTTGAATCCGGGACAGGGGGCGCATCTGGGGCCAACGTCCTGACTTTC	CSVESGTGGASGANVLTF
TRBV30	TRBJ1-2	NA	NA	TGTGCCTGGAGGGGACTTGATGGAGGCTATGGCTACACCTTC	CAWRGLDGGYGYTF
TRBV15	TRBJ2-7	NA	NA	TGTGCCACACTCGACGACTCCGCAGGGGTTTCCGAGCAGTACTTC	CATLDDSAGVSEQYF
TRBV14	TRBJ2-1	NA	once	TGTGCCAGCAGCCAAGAAGGGGGCGGGATCTCACACAATGAGCAGTTCTTC	CASSQEGGGISHNEQFF
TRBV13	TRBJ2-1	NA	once	TGTGCCAGCAGCTTGATGGGAGCCGGGGATGAGCAGTTCTTC	CASSLMGAGDEQFF
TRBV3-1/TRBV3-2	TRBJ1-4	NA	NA	TGTGCCAGCAGCCAAGAAGCAGGGTTGTTTTTT	CASSQEAGLFF
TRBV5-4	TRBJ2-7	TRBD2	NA	TGTGCCAGCAGCATTAGCGGGATACACTACGAGCAGTACTTC	CASSISGIHYEQYF
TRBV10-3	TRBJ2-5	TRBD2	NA	TGTGCCATCAGTGATAGCGGGGCTACCCAAGAGACCCAGTACTTC	CAISDSGATQETQYF
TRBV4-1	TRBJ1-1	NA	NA	TGCGCCAGTAAAGGGGTATTGACTTTCTTT	CASKGVLTFF
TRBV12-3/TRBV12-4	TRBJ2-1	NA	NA	TGTGCCAGCAGTAGGGGGACGGAAAGTGAGCAGTTCTTC	CASSRGTESEQFF
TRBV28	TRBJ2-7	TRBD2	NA	TGTGCCAGCAGTTTAGCGGGAGAAGGGTCCTACGAGCAGTACTTC	CASSLAGEGSYEQYF
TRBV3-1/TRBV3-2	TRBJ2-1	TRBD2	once	TGTGCCAGCAGCCAAGTAATGTCTAGCGGGGGCGTCAATGAGCAGTTCTTC	CASSQVMSSGGVNEQFF
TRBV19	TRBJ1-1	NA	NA	TGTGCCAGTACTAAAGAGGGAGGCACTGAAGCTTTCTTT	CASTKEGGTEAFF
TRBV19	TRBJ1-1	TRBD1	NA	TGTGCCAGTAGTTACAACAGGGGCGGAACTTTCTTT	CASSYNRGGTFF
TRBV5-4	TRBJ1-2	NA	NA	TGTGCCAGCAGCCCTACTACGGATGGCTACACCTTC	CASSPTTDGYTF
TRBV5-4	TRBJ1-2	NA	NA	TGTGCCAGCAGCATGTCTTCTAACTATGGCTACACCTTC	CASSMSSNYGYTF
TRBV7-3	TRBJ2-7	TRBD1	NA	TGTGCCAGCAGCTCTAGTGGACAGGGCGGCGACGAGCAGTACTTC	CASSSSGQGGDEQYF
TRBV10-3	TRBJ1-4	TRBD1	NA	TGTGCCATCAATGACAGGGCCGTTAATGAAAAACTGTTTTTT	CAINDRAVNEKLFF
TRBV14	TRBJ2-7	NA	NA	TGTGCCAGCAGCCAACACAGTAACACCGTCAGTGGCGAGCAGTACTTC	CASSQHSNTVSGEQYF
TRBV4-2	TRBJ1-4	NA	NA	TGTGCCAGCAGCCACATTACAGGTGAAAAACTGTTTTTT	CASSHITGEKLFF
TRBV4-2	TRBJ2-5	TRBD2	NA	TGTGCCAGCAGCCCCAATAGCGGGGGGGTACAAGAGACCCAGTACTTC	CASSPNSGGVQETQYF
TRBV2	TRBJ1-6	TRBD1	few	TGTGCCAGCAGTGGACAGGGGGAGAATTCACCCCTCCACTTT	CASSGQGENSPLHF